Listed below are T cell receptor beta chains from one sample, sequenced in a study of beta chain features in type 1 diabetes. Some clones are missing from TCRdb's copy, which holds only in-frame ones; the method was immunoSEQ multiplex PCR. The sample lists a few hundred thousand clones; roughly a tenth were seen once. Sample: central memory CD4+ T cells from blood. These TCRs come from a man aged 30-40 years with type 1 diabetes. The CDR3 runs from the conserved cysteine through the conserved F or W. A D gene is named only where the DNA matches it firmly. The listing skips clone size in some rows; elsewhere it reads once, few, many or a size class.

v_gene	abundance	j_gene	d_gene	CDR3aa	CDR3nt
TRBV5-1	many	TRBJ1-3	TRBD1	CASSRDSSGNTIYF	TGCGCCAGCAGCCGGGACAGTTCTGGAAACACCATATATTTT
TRBV19	few	TRBJ1-6	TRBD1	CASSSTGVSNSPLHF	TGTGCCAGTAGTTCGACAGGGGTGAGCAATTCACCCCTCCACTTT
TRBV19	few	TRBJ1-2	.	CASTKGQGAGGYTF	TGTGCCAGTACCAAAGGTCAGGGAGCCGGAGGCTACACCTTC
TRBV10-1	.	TRBJ1-2	.	CASSESSGDYGYTF	TGCGCCAGCAGTGAGTCTTCGGGAGACTATGGCTACACCTTC
TRBV6-6	.	TRBJ2-1	.	CASRAPRVKDEQFF	TGTGCCAGCAGGGCCCCCAGAGTTAAGGATGAGCAGTTCTTC
TRBV28	.	TRBJ1-2	.	CASSSLRTDSYGYTF	TGTGCCAGCAGTTCCCTTCGGACGGACTCCTATGGCTACACCTTC
TRBV5-1	.	TRBJ2-7	.	CASSLLPDQPAYEQYF	TGCGCCAGCAGCTTGTTGCCAGACCAACCAGCCTACGAGCAGTACTTC
TRBV4-1	.	TRBJ2-5	TRBD2	CASSQEFSGGLATQYF	TGCGCCAGCAGCCAAGAATTTAGCGGGGGGCTTGCGACCCAGTACTTC
TRBV7-9	.	TRBJ2-7	.	CASRYQGRVSEQYF	TGTGCCAGCAGATACCAGGGCCGAGTAAGCGAGCAGTACTTC
TRBV6-6	.	TRBJ1-5	.	CASSYMKGDGNQPQHF	TGTGCCAGCAGTTACATGAAAGGTGACGGCAATCAGCCCCAGCATTTT
TRBV18	few	TRBJ1-3	TRBD1	CASSRGQFSSGNTIYF	TGTGCCAGCTCAAGGGGACAGTTTAGCTCTGGAAACACCATATATTTT
TRBV7-9	.	TRBJ2-2	.	CATSITAQNTGELFF	TGTGCCACCTCCATTACAGCGCAGAACACCGGGGAGCTGTTTTTT
TRBV11-2	.	TRBJ2-3	TRBD2	CASSLEASGMGDTQYF	TGTGCCAGCAGCTTAGAGGCTAGCGGGATGGGAGATACGCAGTATTTT
TRBV30	few	TRBJ2-5	.	CAWLASGEKTQYF	TGTGCCTGGCTAGCCTCAGGGGAAAAGACCCAGTACTTC
TRBV28	.	TRBJ2-7	.	CASSRTYFYEQYF	TGTGCCAGCAGTCGTACTTATTTCTACGAGCAGTACTTC
TRBV6-6	.	TRBJ1-5	.	CASSYTADGVGPQHF	TGTGCCAGCAGTTACACGGCGGACGGCGTGGGGCCCCAGCATTTT
TRBV28	.	TRBJ2-1	.	CASSLFRTGFSYNEQFF	TGTGCCAGCAGTTTATTTCGTACGGGTTTCTCCTACAATGAGCAGTTCTTC
TRBV11-2	few	TRBJ1-2	.	CASSLTGTNYGYTF	TGTGCCAGCAGCTTAACAGGGACTAACTATGGCTACACCTTC
TRBV5-1	many	TRBJ2-5	.	CASSLYEGETQYF	TGCGCCAGCAGCTTGTACGAGGGGGAGACCCAGTACTTC
TRBV10-3	many	TRBJ2-5	.	CAISGRDIETQYF	TGTGCCATCAGTGGCCGGGACATCGAGACCCAGTACTTC
TRBV20-1	.	TRBJ2-3	.	CSAPYSRTQYF	TGCAGTGCTCCCTACTCGCGGACGCAGTATTTT
TRBV18	.	TRBJ2-5	.	CASSPRGQSHQETQYF	TGTGCCAGCTCACCAAGGGGCCAATCCCACCAAGAGACCCAGTACTTC
TRBV11-2	many	TRBJ2-3	.	CASTLGGDTQYF	TGTGCCAGCACCTTAGGGGGGGATACGCAGTATTTT
TRBV9	many	TRBJ2-7	TRBD1	CASSPRTGGDEQYF	TGTGCCAGCAGCCCCCGGACAGGGGGCGACGAGCAGTACTTC